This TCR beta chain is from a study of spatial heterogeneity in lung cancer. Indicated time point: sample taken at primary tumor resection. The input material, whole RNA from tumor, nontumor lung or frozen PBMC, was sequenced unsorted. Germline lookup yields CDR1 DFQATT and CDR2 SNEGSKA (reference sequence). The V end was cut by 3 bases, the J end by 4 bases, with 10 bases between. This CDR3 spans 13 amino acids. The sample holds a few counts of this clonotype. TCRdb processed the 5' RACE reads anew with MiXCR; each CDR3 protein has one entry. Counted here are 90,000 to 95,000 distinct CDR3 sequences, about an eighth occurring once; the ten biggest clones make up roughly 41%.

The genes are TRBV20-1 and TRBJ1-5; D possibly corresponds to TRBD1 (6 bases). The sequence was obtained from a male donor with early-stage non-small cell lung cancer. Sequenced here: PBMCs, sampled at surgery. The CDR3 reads CSASRTANQPQHF. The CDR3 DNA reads TGCAGTGCTAGCAGGACAGCTAATCAGCCCCAGCATTTT.